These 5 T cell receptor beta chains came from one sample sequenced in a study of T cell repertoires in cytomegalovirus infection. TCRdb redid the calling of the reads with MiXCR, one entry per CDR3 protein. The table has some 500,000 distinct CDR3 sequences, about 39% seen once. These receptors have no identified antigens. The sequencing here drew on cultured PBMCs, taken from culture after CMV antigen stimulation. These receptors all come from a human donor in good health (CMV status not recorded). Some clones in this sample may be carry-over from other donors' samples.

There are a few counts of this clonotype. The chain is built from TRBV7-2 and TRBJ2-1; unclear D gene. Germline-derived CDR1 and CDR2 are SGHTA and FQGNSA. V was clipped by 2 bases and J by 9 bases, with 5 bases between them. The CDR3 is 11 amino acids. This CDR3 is CASSLLAEQFF. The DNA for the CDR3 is TGTGCCAGCAGCTTATTGGCTGAGCAGTTCTTC.

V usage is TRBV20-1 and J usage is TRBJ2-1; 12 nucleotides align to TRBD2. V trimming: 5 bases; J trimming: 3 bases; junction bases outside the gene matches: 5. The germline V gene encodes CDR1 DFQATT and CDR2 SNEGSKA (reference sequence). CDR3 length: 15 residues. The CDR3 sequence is CSAPGLAGNYNEQFF. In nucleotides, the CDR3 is TGCAGTGCTCCCGGACTAGCGGGAAACTACAATGAGCAGTTCTTC.

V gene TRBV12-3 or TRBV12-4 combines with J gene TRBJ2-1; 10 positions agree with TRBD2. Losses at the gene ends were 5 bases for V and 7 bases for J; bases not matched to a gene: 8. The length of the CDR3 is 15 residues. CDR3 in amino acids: CASSDEREGLNEQFF. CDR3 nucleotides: TGTGCCAGCAGTGATGAGCGGGAGGGCCTTAATGAGCAGTTCTTC.

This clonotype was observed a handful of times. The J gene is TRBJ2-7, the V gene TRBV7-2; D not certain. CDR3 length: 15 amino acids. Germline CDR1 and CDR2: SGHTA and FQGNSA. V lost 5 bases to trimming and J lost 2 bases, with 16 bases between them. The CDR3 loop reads CASSPSWTATYEQYF. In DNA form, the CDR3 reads TGTGCCAGCAGCCCCTCATGGACGGCTACCTACGAGCAGTACTTC.

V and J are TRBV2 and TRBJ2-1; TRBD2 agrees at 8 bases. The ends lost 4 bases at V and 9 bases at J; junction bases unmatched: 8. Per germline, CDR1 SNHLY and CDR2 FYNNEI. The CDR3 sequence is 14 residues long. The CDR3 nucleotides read TGTGCCAGCAGTGGGGAAGCGGGAGTTGGTGAGCAGTTCTTC. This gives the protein CASSGEAGVGEQFF.